Shown below are 8 T cell receptor beta chains from a single sample sequenced in a study of T cells expressing NK-cell markers. TCRdb reanalyzed the 5' RACE reads and collapses them to one entry per CDR3 protein, without DNA. Recorded for this sample: about 460,000 distinct CDR3 sequences. Sequenced input: blood T cells: a sorted CD56 or NKG2C T cell subset, CD4+ or CD8+ T cells, or bulk PBMC T cells (not recorded which). Source of these receptors: a woman in her forties or fifties in good health.

This chain uses TRBV7-8 with TRBJ2-7; TCRdb's D call, TRBD2, is unchecked because there is no DNA. The CDR3 has 18 residues. The germline V gene has CDR1 SGHVS and CDR2 FQNEAQ. This chain's CDR3 is CASSIAPPTSGRRYEQYF.

The chain uses TRBV29-1 and TRBJ2-1; TCRdb gives TRBD2 as the D gene, but with no DNA this cannot be confirmed. The CDR3 totals 14 residues. CDR1 and CDR2 (germline): SQVTM, ANQGSEA. Here the CDR3 reads CSVEGRALASEQFF.

The chain has TRBV7-9 and TRBJ2-6; TCRdb proposes TRBD1, but this gene call is untestable without DNA. This CDR3 is built from 17 residues. Germline CDR1 reads SEHNR; CDR2 reads FQNEAQ (reference sequence). The CDR3 sequence: CASSSVRVRSGANVLTF.

The rearrangement joins TRBV20-1 to TRBJ2-5. Germline V lookup: CDR1 DFQATT, CDR2 SNEGSKA (reference sequence). This CDR3 is 13 amino acids long. CDR3 sequence: CSARSTGLGTQYF.

The chain is built from TRBV6-1 and TRBJ1-4. The CDR3 runs 16 residues. Germline CDR1 is MNHNS and CDR2 is SASEGT. This CDR3 is CASSPRGPTTNEKLFF.

This chain joins TRBV6-5 and TRBJ2-7; TCRdb selects TRBD1, and the lack of DNA leaves this call unchecked. Germline values: CDR1 MNHEY, CDR2 SVGAGI. CDR3 size: 15 residues. The CDR3 here is CASGRTGPSSYEQYF.

The chain carries TRBV15 and TRBJ1-2. The CDR3 covers 15 residues. Per the germline V gene, CDR1 is LNHNV and CDR2 is YYDKDF (reference sequence). CDR3 region: CATSAGGLGVYGYTF.

This chain connects TRBV6-1 to TRBJ1-5; the D call of TRBD1 rests on TCRdb alone, since no DNA is present to check it. Germline assignment: CDR1 MNHNS and CDR2 SASEGT. CDR3 length: 14 amino acids. CDR3 sequence reads: CASTIRPGNQPQHF.